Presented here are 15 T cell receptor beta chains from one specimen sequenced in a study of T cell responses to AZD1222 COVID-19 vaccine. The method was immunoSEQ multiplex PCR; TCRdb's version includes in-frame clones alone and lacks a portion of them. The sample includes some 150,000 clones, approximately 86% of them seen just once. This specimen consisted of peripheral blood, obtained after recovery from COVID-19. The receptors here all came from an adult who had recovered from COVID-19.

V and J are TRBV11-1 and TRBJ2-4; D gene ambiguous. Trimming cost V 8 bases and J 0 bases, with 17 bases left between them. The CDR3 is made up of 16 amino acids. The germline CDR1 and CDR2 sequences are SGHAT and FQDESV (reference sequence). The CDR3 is CASSSRGDLAKNIQYF. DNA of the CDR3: TGTGCCAGCTCATCACGTGGGGATCTAGCCAAAAACATTCAGTACTTC.

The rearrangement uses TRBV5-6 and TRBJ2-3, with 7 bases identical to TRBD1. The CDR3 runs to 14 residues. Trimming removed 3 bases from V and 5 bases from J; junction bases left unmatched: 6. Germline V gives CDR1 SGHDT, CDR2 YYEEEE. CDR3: CASSYRGRGDTQYF. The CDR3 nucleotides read TGTGCCAGCAGCTACAGGGGACGGGGAGATACGCAGTATTTT.

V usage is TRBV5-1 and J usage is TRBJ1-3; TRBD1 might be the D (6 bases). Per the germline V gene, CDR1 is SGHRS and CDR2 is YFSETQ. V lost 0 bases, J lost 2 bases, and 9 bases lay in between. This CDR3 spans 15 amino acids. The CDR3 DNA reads TGCGCCAGCAGCTTGGAGGCAGGGGCTGGAAACACCATATATTTT. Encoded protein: CASSLEAGAGNTIYF.

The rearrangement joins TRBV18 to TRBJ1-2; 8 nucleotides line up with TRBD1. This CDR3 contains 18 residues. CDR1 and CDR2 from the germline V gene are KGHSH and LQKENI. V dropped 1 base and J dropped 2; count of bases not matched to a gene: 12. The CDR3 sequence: CASSPLNQGASRNYGYTF. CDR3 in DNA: TGTGCCAGCTCACCACTCAACCAGGGGGCGTCGCGGAACTATGGCTACACCTTC.

The CDR3 DNA reads TGTGCCAGCTCACCCAAACTAGCGGGCCACACCGGGGAGCTGTTTTTT. It is translated as CASSPKLAGHTGELFF. The chain links TRBV18 to TRBJ2-2; 9 bases are shared with TRBD2. Losses at the gene ends were 3 bases for V and 3 bases for J; bases not matched to a gene: 5. The CDR3 spans 16 residues. The germline gives CDR1 KGHSH, CDR2 LQKENI.

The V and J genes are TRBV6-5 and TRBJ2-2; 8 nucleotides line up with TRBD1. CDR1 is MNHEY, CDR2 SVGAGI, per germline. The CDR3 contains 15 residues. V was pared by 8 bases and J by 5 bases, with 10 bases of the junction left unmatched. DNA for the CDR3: TGTGCCAGCGGGAGACAGGGGCCTTCTACCGGGGAGCTGTTTTTT. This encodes CASGRQGPSTGELFF.

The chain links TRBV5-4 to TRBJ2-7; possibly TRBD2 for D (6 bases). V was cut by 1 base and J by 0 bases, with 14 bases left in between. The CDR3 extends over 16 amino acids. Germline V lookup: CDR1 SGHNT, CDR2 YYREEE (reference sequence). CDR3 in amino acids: CASSLPGRGSSYEQYF. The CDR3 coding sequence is TGTGCCAGCAGCTTGCCAGGACGGGGGTCCTCCTACGAGCAGTACTTC.

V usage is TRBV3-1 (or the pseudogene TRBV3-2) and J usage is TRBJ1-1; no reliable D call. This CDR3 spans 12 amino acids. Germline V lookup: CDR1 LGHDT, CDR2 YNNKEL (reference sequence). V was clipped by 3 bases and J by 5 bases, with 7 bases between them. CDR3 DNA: TGTGCCAGCAGCCAGGGTTGGACTGAAGCTTTCTTT. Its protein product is CASSQGWTEAFF.

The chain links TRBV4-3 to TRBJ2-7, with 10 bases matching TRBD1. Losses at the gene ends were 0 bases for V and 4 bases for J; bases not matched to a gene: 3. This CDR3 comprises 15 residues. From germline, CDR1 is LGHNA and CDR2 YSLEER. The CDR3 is CASSQDGTGAYEQYF. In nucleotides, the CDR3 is TGCGCCAGCAGCCAAGATGGGACAGGGGCTTACGAGCAGTACTTC.

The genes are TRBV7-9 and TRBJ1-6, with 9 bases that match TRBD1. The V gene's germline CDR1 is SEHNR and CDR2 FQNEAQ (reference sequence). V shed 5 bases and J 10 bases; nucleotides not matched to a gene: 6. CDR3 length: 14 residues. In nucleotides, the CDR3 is TGTGCCAGCAGCCTACAGGGGGCTAGGTCACCCCTCCACTTT. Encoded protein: CASSLQGARSPLHF.

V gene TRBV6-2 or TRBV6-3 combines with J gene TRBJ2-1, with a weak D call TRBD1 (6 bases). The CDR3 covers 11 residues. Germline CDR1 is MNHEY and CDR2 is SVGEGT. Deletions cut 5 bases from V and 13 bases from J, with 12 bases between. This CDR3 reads CASSRDITQFF. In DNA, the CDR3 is TGTGCCAGCAGTCGGGACATAACCCAGTTCTTC.

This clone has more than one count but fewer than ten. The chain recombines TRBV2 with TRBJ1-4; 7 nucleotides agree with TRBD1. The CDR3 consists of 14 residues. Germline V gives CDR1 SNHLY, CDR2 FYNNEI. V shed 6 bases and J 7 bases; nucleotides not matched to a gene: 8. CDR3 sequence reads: CASRWDSVIEKLFF. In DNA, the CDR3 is TGTGCCAGCAGATGGGACAGCGTGATTGAAAAACTGTTTTTT.

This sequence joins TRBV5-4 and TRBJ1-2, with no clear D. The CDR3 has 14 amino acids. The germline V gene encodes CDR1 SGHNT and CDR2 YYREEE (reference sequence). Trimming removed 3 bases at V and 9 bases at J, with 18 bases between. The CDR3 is CASSSAMSGARYTF. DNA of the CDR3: TGTGCCAGCAGCTCGGCTATGAGCGGAGCCCGCTACACCTTC.

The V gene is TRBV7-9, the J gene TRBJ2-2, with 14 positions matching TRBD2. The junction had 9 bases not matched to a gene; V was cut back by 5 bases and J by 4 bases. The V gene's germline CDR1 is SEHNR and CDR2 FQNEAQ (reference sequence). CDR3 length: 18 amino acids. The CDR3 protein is CASSRPTSGRATTGELFF. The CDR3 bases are TGTGCCAGCAGCAGGCCGACTAGCGGGAGGGCCACCACCGGGGAGCTGTTTTTT.

The CDR3 region has the DNA TGTGCCAGCAGTGAAAATTTCCCAGGGCAGGGAAATTTTTACGAGCAGTACTTC. It encodes CASSENFPGQGNFYEQYF. This chain links TRBV2 with TRBJ2-7; the D gene is possibly TRBD1 (5 bases). Trimming removed 2 bases at V and 4 bases at J, with 24 bases between. Germline CDR1 SNHLY, CDR2 FYNNEI. This CDR3 comprises 18 residues.